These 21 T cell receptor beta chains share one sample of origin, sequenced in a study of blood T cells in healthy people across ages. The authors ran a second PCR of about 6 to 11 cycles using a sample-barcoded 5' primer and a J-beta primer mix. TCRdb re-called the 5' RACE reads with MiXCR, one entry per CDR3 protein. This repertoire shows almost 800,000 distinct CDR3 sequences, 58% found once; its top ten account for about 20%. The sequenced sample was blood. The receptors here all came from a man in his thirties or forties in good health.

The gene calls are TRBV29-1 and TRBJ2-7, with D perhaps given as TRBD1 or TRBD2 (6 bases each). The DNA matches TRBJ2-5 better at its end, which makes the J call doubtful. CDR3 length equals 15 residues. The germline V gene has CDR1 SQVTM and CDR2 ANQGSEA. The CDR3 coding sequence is TGCAGCGTTTCCACCCAGGGGACTTATAAAGAGACCCAGTACTTC. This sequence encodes CSVSTQGTYKETQYF.

Here the CDR3 DNA reads TGTGCCAGTACCTCCAGCCTATCGGTAGCGGGACCCAATGAGCAGTTCTTC. This gives the protein CASTSSLSVAGPNEQFF. The rearrangement uses TRBV19 and TRBJ2-1; 8 bases align to TRBD2. This CDR3 spans 17 amino acids. The ends lost 7 bases at V and 6 bases at J; junction bases unmatched: 17. CDR1 LNHDA and CDR2 SQIVND come from the germline V gene (reference sequence).

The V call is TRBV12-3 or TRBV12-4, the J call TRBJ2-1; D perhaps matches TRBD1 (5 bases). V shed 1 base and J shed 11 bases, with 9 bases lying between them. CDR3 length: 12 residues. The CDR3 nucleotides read TGTGCCAGCAGTTTAGGGACATACCAGCAGTTCTTC. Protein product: CASSLGTYQQFF.

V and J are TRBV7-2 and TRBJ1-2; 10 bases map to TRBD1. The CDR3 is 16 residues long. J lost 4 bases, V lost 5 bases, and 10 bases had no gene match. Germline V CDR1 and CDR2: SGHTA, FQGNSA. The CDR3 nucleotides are TGTGCCAGCAGCCAGACAGGGGGCCTAACTAGCTATGGCTACACCTTC. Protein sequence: CASSQTGGLTSYGYTF.

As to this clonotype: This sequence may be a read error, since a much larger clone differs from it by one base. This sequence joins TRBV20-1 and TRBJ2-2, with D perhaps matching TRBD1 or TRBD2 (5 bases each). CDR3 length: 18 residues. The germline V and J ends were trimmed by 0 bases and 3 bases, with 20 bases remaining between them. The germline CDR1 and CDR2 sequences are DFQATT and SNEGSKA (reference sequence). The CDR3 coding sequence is TGCAGTGCTAGAGATGGTACTTGGGGACCGCGGGACACCGGGGAGCTGTTTTTT. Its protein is CSARDGTWGPRDTGELFF.

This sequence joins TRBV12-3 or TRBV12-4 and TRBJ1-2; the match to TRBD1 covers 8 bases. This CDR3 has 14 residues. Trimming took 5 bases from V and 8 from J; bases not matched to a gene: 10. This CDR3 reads CASSPGTGIRGYTF. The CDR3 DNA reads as TGTGCCAGCAGTCCCGGGACAGGAATACGGGGCTACACCTTC.

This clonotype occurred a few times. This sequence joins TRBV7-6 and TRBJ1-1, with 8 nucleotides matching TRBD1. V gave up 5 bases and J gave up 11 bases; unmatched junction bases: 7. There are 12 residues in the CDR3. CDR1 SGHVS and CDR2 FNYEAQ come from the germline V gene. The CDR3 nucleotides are TGTGCCAGCAGCCCCGGGACAGGCGGGGCTTTCTTT. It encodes CASSPGTGGAFF.

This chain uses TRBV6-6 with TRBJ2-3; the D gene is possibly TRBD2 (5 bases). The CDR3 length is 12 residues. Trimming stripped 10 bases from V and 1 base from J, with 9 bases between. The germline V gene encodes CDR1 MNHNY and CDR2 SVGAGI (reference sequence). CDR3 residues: CATSGRTDTQYF. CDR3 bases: TGTGCCACCAGCGGACGCACAGATACGCAGTATTTT.

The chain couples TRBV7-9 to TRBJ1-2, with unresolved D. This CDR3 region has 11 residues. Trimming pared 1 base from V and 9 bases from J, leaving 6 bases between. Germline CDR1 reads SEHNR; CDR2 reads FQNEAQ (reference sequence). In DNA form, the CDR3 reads TGTGCCAGCAGCTTAGAGGTTCGCTACACCTTC. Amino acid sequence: CASSLEVRYTF. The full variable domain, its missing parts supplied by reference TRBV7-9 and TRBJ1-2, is DTGVSQNPRHKITKRGQNVTFRCDPISEHNRLYWYRQTLGQGPEFLTYFQNEAQLEKSRLLSDRFSAERPKGSFSTLEIQRTEQGDSAMYLCASSLEVRYTFGSGTRLTVV.

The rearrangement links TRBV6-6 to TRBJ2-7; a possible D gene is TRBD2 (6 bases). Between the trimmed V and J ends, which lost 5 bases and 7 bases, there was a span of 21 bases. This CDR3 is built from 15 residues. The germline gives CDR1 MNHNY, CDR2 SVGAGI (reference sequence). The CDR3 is CASSKIAAEMNEQYF. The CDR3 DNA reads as TGTGCCAGCAGTAAAATAGCGGCCGAGATGAATGAGCAGTACTTC.

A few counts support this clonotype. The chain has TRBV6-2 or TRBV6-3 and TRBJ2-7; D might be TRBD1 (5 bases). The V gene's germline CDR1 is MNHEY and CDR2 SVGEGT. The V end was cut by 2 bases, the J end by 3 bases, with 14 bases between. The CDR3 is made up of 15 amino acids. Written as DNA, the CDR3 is TGTGCCAGCAGTTACGGGGCTACCTCGCTCTACGAGCAGTACTTC. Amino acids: CASSYGATSLYEQYF.

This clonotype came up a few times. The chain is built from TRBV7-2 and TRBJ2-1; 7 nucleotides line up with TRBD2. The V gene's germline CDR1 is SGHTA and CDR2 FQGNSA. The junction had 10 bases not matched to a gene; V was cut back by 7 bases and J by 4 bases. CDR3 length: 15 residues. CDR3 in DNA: TGTGCCAGCACCATTAGGCGGGAGAGTTACAATGAGCAGTTCTTC. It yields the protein CASTIRRESYNEQFF.

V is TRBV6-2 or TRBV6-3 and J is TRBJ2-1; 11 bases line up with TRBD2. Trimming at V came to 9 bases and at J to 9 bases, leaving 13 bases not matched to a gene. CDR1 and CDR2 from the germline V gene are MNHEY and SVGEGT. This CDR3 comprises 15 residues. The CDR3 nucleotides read TGTGCCAGTAGTAAGACTAGCGGGATGGAGGGTGAGCAGTTCTTC. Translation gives CASSKTSGMEGEQFF.

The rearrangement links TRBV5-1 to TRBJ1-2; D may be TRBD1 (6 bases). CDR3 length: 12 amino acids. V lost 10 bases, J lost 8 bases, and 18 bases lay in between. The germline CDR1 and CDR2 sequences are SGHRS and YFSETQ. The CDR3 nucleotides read TGCGCCGCCTCTGACAGGCGGGGCGGCTACACCTTC. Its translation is CAASDRRGGYTF. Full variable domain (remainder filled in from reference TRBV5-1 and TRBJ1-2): KAGVTQTPRYLIKTRGQQVTLSCSPISGHRSVSWYQQTPGQGLQFLFEYFSETQRNKGNFPGRFSGRQFSNSRSEMNVSTLELGDSALYLCAASDRRGGYTFGSGTRLTVV.

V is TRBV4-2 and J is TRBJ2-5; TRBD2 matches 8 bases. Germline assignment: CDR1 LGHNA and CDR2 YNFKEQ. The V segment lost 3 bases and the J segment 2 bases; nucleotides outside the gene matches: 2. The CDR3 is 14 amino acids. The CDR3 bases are TGTGCCAGCAGCCACCCTAGCGGGCAAGAGACCCAGTACTTC. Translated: CASSHPSGQETQYF.

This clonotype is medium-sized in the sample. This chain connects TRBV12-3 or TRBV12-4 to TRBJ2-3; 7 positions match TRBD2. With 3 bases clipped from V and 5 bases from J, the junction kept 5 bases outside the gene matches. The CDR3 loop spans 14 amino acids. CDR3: CASSFGGRGDTQYF. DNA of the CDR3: TGTGCCAGCAGTTTCGGGGGGAGAGGAGATACGCAGTATTTT.

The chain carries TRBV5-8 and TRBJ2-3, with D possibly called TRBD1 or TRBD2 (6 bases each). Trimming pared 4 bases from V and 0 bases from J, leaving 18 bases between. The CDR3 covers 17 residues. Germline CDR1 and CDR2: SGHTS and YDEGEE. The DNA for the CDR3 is TGTGCCAGCAGCCGTAGGGCCACAGGGACTAGCACAGATACGCAGTATTTT. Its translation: CASSRRATGTSTDTQYF.

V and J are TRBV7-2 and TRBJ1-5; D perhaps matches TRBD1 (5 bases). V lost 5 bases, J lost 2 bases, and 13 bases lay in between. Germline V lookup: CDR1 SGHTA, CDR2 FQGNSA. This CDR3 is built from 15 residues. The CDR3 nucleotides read TGTGCCAGCAGCGCCAGTCAGGGCGGCAATCAGCCCCAGCATTTT. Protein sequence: CASSASQGGNQPQHF.

CDR3 protein: CASSSGTGYEKLFF. DNA of the CDR3: TGTGCCAGCAGCTCCGGGACAGGCTATGAAAAACTGTTTTTT. V usage is TRBV28 and J usage is TRBJ1-4; 8 nucleotides agree with TRBD1. Germline CDR1 is MDHEN and CDR2 is SYDVKM. The CDR3 contains 14 residues. The ends lost 6 bases at V and 6 bases at J; junction bases unmatched: 6.

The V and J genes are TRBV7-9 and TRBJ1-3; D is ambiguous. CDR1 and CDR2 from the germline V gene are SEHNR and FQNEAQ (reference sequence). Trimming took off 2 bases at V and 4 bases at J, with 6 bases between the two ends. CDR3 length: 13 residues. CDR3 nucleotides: TGTGCCAGCAGCTTACAGGACGGAAACACCATATATTTT. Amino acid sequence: CASSLQDGNTIYF.

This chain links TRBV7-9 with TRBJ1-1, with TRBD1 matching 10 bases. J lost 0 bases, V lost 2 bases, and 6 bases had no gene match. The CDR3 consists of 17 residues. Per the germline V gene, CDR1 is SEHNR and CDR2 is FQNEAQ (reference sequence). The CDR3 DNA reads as TGTGCCAGCAGCTTACTCCCGGGACAGGGGTTGAACACTGAAGCTTTCTTT. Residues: CASSLLPGQGLNTEAFF.